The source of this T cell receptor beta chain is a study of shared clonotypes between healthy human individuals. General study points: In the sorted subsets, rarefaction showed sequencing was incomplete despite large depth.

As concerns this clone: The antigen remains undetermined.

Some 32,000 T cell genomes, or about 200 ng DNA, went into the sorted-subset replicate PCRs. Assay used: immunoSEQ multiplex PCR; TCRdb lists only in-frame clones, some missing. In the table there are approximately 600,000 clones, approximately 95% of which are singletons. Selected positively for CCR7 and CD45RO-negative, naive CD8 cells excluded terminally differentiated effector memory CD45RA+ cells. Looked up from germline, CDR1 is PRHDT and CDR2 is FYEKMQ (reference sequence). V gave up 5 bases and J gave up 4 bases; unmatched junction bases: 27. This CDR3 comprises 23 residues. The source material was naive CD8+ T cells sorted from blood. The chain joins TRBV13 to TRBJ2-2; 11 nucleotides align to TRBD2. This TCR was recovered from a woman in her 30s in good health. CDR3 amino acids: CASSPTRQVAEIAGGRATGELFF. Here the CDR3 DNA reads TGTGCCAGCAGCCCAACCCGACAGGTTGCCGAGATAGCGGGAGGGCGCGCCACCGGGGAGCTGTTTTTT.